Listed here are 20 T cell receptor beta chains from one sample, sequenced in a study of T cell repertoires in cytomegalovirus infection. Their specific antigens are unknown. MiXCR was run by TCRdb on the reads, yielding one entry per CDR3 protein. The sample has 680,000 or so distinct CDR3 sequences, roughly 30% seen once. This material consisted of cultured PBMCs, taken from culture after CMV antigen stimulation. The receptors were gathered from a human donor in good health (CMV status not recorded). Some clones in this sample may be carry-over from other donors' samples.

This clonotype was seen repeatedly, ten times or more. The rearrangement links TRBV7-2 to TRBJ1-1; a weak D match, TRBD1 (5 bases). Deletions cut 7 bases from V and 0 bases from J, with 15 bases between. The CDR3 runs to 15 residues. Germline V gene sequence: CDR1 SGHTA, CDR2 FQGNSA. The CDR3 DNA reads as TGTGCCAGCACTAGGAGGGGTTTGGTGAACACTGAAGCTTTCTTT. Protein product: CASTRRGLVNTEAFF.

This clonotype was observed a few times. V and J are TRBV6-5 and TRBJ2-3; the D is unclear. Trimming shortened V by 0 bases and J by 2 bases, and 12 bases separated the two germline ends. The CDR3 spans 16 residues. Germline CDR1 is MNHEY and CDR2 is SVGAGI. As DNA, the CDR3 is TGTGCCAGCAGTTACTCGCTCCAGATTTACACAGATACGCAGTATTTT. Its protein product is CASSYSLQIYTDTQYF.

The chain employs TRBV7-2 and TRBJ1-2; no clear D gene. From germline, CDR1 is SGHTA and CDR2 FQGNSA. The CDR3 sequence is 11 residues long. V was clipped by 2 bases and J by 14 bases, with 12 bases between them. Written as DNA, the CDR3 is TGTGCCAGCAGCTTAAGGTCGTCGGTTACCTTC. It yields the protein CASSLRSSVTF.

This clonotype was picked up a small number of times. The chain employs TRBV7-2 and TRBJ2-5, with D maybe TRBD2 (6 bases). The germline V gene encodes CDR1 SGHTA and CDR2 FQGNSA. The CDR3 length is 15 residues. V was clipped by 3 bases and J by 4 bases, with 15 bases between them. CDR3 sequence: CASSLDGSGRETQYF. The CDR3 DNA is TGTGCCAGCAGCTTGGACGGGAGCGGACGAGAGACCCAGTACTTC. The full variable domain, completed using reference TRBV7-2 and TRBJ2-5, is GAGVSQSPSNKVTEKGKDVELRCDPISGHTALYWYRQSLGQGLEFLIYFQGNSAPDKSGLPSDRFSAERTGGSVSTLTIQRTQQEDSAVYLCASSLDGSGRETQYFGPGTRLLVL.

On this clonotype itself: Here the CDR3 omits its conserved ending phenylalanine or tryptophan, so a read error is the likely source. No DNA is shown, since the ends of the CDR3 on it are uncertain; the CDR3 is the one TCRdb lists. The chain carries TRBV11-2 and TRBJ2-7; the table calls TRBD1, which could not be checked here. Looked up from germline, CDR1 is SGHAT and CDR2 is FQNNGV. The CDR3 is 14 amino acids long, termini counted. CDR3 in amino acids: CASSLDRGGGRPLS.

This clonotype was recorded a few times. The rearrangement uses TRBV7-2 and TRBJ2-7, with 12 bases matching TRBD2. CDR1 and CDR2 (germline): SGHTA, FQGNSA. J lost 5 bases, V lost 6 bases, and 11 bases had no gene match. The CDR3 totals 16 residues. This chain's CDR3 is CASRGPGLAGEDEQYF. The CDR3 DNA follows: TGTGCCAGCAGGGGTCCGGGACTAGCGGGTGAGGACGAGCAGTACTTC.

In this sample, this clonotype turned up a few times. CDR3 loop: CASSLLGQPNEKLFF. CDR3 DNA: TGTGCCAGCAGTTTGTTAGGACAACCTAATGAAAAACTGTTTTTT. The rearrangement joins TRBV12-3 or TRBV12-4 to TRBJ1-4; tentatively, D is TRBD1 (5 bases). V was trimmed by 3 bases and J by 3 bases, leaving 11 bases between them. The CDR3 totals 15 residues.

J is TRBJ2-2 and V is TRBV24-1; D gene ambiguous. The CDR3 sequence is 13 residues long. Trimming pared 5 bases from V and 0 bases from J, leaving 3 bases between. Germline CDR1 reads KGHDR; CDR2 reads SFDVKD. CDR3 region: CATSAPNTGELFF. For the CDR3, the DNA is TGTGCCACCAGTGCCCCGAACACCGGGGAGCTGTTTTTT.

This chain uses TRBV12-3 or TRBV12-4 with TRBJ1-4; 8 nucleotides match TRBD1. The CDR3 extends over 13 amino acids. Germline trimming cut 5 bases from V and 6 bases from J; bases unmatched to any gene: 2. For the CDR3, the DNA is TGTGCCAGCAGTAGGACAGGGTATGAAAAACTGTTTTTT. This sequence encodes CASSRTGYEKLFF.

This clonotype was observed many times. This chain links TRBV7-2 with TRBJ2-5; TRBD1 agrees at 7 bases. The V gene's germline CDR1 is SGHTA and CDR2 FQGNSA. After removal of 6 bases from V and 3 bases from J, the junction contained 7 bases not matched to a gene. The CDR3 spans 14 residues. The CDR3 bases are TGTGCCAGCAGTTTCCGAGGGGGCGAAGAGACCCAGTACTTC. This codes for CASSFRGGEETQYF.

The CDR3 sequence is CASSLSRASLYEQYF. CDR3 nucleotide sequence: TGTGCCAGCAGTTTATCGCGAGCCAGCCTCTACGAGCAGTACTTC. The rearrangement joins TRBV27 to TRBJ2-7, with D uncertain. Per germline, CDR1 MNHEY and CDR2 SMNVEV (reference sequence). Trimming removed 0 bases from V and 3 bases from J, with 12 bases in between. This CDR3 region has 15 residues.

The chain recombines TRBV20-1 with TRBJ2-5; possibly TRBD1 for D (6 bases). Germline CDR1 is DFQATT and CDR2 is SNEGSKA (reference sequence). V was clipped by 5 bases and J by 1 base, with 8 bases between them. CDR3 length: 12 residues. The CDR3 coding sequence is TGCAGTGCTCAGACAGGCCAAGAGACCCAGTACTTC. Translating it yields CSAQTGQETQYF.

This clonotype occurred a few times. V usage is TRBV6-1 and J usage is TRBJ1-2, with TRBD1 identical over 8 bases. The CDR3 totals 15 residues. Germline V gene sequence: CDR1 MNHNS, CDR2 SASEGT. J lost 4 bases, V lost 3 bases, and 7 bases had no gene match. CDR3 coding DNA: TGTGCCAGCAGTGAGTTTCGGACAGGGCCCTATGGCTACACCTTC. Its protein product is CASSEFRTGPYGYTF.

The rearrangement joins TRBV28 to TRBJ1-5; D uncertain. This CDR3 has 13 amino acids. Germline V gene lookup returns CDR1 MDHEN and CDR2 SYDVKM. Trimming pared 8 bases from V and 0 bases from J, leaving 8 bases between. As DNA, the CDR3 is TGTGCCAGCGGCTATTATAGCAATCAGCCCCAGCATTTT. Its protein is CASGYYSNQPQHF.

V usage is TRBV20-1 and J usage is TRBJ2-7; 12 bases fit TRBD2. The V and J ends lost 1 base and 2 bases, in that order; junction bases with no gene match: 9. The CDR3 extends over 17 amino acids. Per germline, CDR1 DFQATT and CDR2 SNEGSKA (reference sequence). CDR3 in DNA: TGCAGTGCTAGAGCGCGAGAACGACTAGCGGGAGCCTACGAGCAGTACTTC. Translating it yields CSARARERLAGAYEQYF.

The chain recombines TRBV5-6 with TRBJ2-3; TRBD1 aligns across 7 bases. Germline V gene data show CDR1 as SGHDT and CDR2 as YYEEEE. Trimming removed 4 bases from V and 6 bases from J; junction bases left unmatched: 5. The length of the CDR3 is 13 residues. CDR3 sequence: CASSIGQADTQYF. In nucleotides, the CDR3 is TGTGCCAGCAGCATCGGACAGGCCGATACGCAGTATTTT.

This clonotype occurred many times. The V and J genes are TRBV4-1 and TRBJ1-5; maybe TRBD1 (6 bases). The length of the CDR3 is 17 residues. Germline V CDR1 and CDR2: MGHRA, YSYEKL. The V end was cut by 0 bases, the J end by 3 bases, with 15 bases between. Written as DNA, the CDR3 is TGCGCCAGCAGCCAAGAAATAGGACAGACTTACAATCAGCCCCAGCATTTT. It yields the protein CASSQEIGQTYNQPQHF.

The rearrangement links TRBV2 to TRBJ2-3; 7 nucleotides match TRBD1. This CDR3 is 14 amino acids long. V dropped 6 bases and J dropped 0; count of bases not matched to a gene: 3. The germline gives CDR1 SNHLY, CDR2 FYNNEI. This CDR3 is CASRTGSSTDTQYF. CDR3 nucleotides: TGTGCCAGCAGGACAGGGTCTAGCACAGATACGCAGTATTTT.

The V and J genes are TRBV12-3 or TRBV12-4 and TRBJ1-4, with 10 positions matching TRBD1. The CDR3 spans 16 residues. Unmatched junction bases numbered 7, after V lost 6 bases and J lost 3 bases. CDR3 residues: CASRTTGGQSNEKLFF. CDR3 DNA: TGTGCCAGCAGGACGACAGGGGGCCAGTCTAATGAAAAACTGTTTTTT.

V usage is TRBV6-1 and J usage is TRBJ2-2; TRBD1 matches at 9 bases. Germline lookup yields CDR1 MNHNS and CDR2 SASEGT. With V trimmed by 4 bases and J by 3 bases, 9 bases remained unmatched. This CDR3 contains 17 residues. The DNA of the CDR3 is TGTGCCAGCAGTGCGATACAGGGGGCGGGCGACACCGGGGAGCTGTTTTTT. Amino acids: CASSAIQGAGDTGELFF.